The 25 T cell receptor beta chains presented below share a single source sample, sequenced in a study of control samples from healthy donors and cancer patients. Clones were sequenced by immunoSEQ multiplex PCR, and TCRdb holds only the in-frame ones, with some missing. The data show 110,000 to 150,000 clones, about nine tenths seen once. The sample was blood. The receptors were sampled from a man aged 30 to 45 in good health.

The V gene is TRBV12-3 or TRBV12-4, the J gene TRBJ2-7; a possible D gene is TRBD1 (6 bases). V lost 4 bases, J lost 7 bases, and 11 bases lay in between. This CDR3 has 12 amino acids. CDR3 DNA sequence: TGTGCCAGCAGTTGGGACACCCGTGAGCAGTACTTC. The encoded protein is CASSWDTREQYF.

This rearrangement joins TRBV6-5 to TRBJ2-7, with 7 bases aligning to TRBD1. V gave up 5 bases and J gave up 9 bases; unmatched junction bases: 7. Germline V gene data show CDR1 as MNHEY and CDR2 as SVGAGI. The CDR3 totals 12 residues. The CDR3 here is CASSQTGVGQYF. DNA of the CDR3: TGTGCCAGCAGTCAAACAGGGGTTGGGCAGTACTTC.

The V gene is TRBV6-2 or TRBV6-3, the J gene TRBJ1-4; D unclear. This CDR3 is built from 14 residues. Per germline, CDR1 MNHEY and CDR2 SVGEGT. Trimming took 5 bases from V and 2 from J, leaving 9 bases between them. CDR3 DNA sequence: TGTGCCAGCAGTCGCCGCGTGACTAATGAAAAACTGTTTTTT. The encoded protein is CASSRRVTNEKLFF.

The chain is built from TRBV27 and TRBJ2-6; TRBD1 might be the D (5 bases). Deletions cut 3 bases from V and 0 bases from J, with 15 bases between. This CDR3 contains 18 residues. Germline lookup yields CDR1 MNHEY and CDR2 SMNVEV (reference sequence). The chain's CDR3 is CASSFRPGHNSGANVLTF. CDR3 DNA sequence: TGTGCCAGCAGTTTCCGGCCTGGACACAACTCTGGGGCCAACGTCCTGACTTTC.

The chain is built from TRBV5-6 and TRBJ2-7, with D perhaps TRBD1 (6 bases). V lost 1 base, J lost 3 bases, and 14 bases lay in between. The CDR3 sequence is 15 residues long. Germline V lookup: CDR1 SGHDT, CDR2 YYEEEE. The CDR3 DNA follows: TGTGCCAGCAGCTTGTCCCCCCAGGGGTTCTACGAGCAGTACTTC. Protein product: CASSLSPQGFYEQYF.

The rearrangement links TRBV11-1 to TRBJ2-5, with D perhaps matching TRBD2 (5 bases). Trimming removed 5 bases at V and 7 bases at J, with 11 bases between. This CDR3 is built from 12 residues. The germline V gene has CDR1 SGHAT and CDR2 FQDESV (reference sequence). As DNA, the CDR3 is TGTGCCAGCAGCCGGACTGAAGGGACCCAGTACTTC. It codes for CASSRTEGTQYF.

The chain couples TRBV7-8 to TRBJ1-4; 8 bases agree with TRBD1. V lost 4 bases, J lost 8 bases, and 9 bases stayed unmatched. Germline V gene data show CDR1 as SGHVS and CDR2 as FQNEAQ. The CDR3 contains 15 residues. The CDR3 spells CASSYDRGIGEKLFF. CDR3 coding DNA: TGTGCCAGCAGCTACGACAGGGGAATAGGGGAAAAACTGTTTTTT.

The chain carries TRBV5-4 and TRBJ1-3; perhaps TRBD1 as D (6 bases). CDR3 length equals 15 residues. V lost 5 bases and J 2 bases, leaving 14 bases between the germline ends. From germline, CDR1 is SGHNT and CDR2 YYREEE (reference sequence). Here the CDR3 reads CASSSSGETGNTIYF. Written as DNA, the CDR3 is TGTGCCAGCAGTTCCTCAGGGGAAACTGGAAACACCATATATTTT.

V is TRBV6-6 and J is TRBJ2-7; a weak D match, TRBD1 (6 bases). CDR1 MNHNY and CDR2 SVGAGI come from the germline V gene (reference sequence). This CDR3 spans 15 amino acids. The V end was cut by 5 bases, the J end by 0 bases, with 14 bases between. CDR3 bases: TGTGCCAGCAGTCCCCGACAGGATTCCTCCTACGAGCAGTACTTC. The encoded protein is CASSPRQDSSYEQYF.

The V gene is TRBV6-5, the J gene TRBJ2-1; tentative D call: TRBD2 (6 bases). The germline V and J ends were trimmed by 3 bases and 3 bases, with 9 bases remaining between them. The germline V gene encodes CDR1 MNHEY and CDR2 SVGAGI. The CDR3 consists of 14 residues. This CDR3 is CASSYVGGYNEQFF. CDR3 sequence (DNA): TGTGCCAGCAGTTATGTGGGGGGCTACAATGAGCAGTTCTTC.

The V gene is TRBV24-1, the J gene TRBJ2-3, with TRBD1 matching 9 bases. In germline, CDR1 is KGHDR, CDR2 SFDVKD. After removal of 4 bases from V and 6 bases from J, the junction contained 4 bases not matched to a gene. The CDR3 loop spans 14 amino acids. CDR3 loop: CATSERDREDTQYF. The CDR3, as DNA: TGTGCCACCAGTGAAAGGGACAGGGAGGATACGCAGTATTTT.

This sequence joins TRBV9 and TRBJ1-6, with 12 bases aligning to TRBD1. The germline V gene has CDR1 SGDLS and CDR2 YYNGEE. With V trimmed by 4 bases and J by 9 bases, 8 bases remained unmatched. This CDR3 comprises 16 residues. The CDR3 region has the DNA TGTGCCAGCAGCACTCCCGGGACAGGGGGCACTTCACCCCTCCACTTT. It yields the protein CASSTPGTGGTSPLHF.

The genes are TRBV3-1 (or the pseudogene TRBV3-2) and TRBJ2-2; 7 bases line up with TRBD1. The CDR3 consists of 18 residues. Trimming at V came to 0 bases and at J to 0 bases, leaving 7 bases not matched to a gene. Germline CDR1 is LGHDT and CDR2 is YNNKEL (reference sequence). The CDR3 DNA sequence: TGTGCCAGCAGCCAAGATTTACAGGGGACAACGAACACCGGGGAGCTGTTTTTT. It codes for CASSQDLQGTTNTGELFF.

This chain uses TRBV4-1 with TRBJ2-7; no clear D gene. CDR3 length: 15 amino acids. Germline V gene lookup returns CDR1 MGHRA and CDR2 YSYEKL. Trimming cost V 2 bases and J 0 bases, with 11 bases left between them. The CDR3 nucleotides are TGCGCCAGCAGCCAAAATACTGGCCCCTCCTACGAGCAGTACTTC. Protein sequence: CASSQNTGPSYEQYF.

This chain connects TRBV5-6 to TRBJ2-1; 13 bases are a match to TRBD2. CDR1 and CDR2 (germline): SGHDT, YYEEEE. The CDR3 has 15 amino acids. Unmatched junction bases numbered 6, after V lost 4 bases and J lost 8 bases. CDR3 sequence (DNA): TGTGCCAGCAGCCCGGAAGGACTAGCGGGGGATGAGCAGTTCTTC. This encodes CASSPEGLAGDEQFF.

This CDR3 reads CSHMGQGINYNEQFF. The CDR3 DNA is TGCAGTCACATGGGTCAGGGCATAAATTACAATGAGCAGTTCTTC. This chain links TRBV29-1 with TRBJ2-1, with D possibly being TRBD1 (5 bases). The CDR3 runs to 15 residues. Germline CDR1 SQVTM, CDR2 ANQGSEA.

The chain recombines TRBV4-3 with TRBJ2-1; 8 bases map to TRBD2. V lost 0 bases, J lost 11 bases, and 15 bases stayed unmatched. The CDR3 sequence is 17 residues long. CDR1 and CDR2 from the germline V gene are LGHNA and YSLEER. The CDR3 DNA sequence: TGCGCCAGCAGCCAAGAAATTACTAGCGGAAGCGCTCGGAAGCAGTTCTTC. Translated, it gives CASSQEITSGSARKQFF.

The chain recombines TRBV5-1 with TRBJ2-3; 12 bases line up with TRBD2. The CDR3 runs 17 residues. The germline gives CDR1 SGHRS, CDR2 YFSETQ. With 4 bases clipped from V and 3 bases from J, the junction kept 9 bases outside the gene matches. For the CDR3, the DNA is TGCGCCAGCAGCATGAATCTAGCGGGGGGGCAGACAGATACGCAGTATTTT. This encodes CASSMNLAGGQTDTQYF.

The CDR3 coding sequence is TGCGCCAGCAGCCAAGCCGGGACCTCTGGGGCCAACGTCCTGACTTTC. Amino acids: CASSQAGTSGANVLTF. The V call is TRBV4-3, the J call TRBJ2-6, with D possibly called TRBD1 or TRBD2 (5 bases each). Trimming removed 1 base from V and 0 bases from J, with 7 bases in between. This CDR3 contains 16 residues. CDR1 and CDR2 from the germline V gene are LGHNA and YSLEER.

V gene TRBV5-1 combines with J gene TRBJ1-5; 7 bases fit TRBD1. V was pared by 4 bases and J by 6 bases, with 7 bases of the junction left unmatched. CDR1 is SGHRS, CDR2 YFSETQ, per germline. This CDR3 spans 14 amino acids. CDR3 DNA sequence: TGCGCCAGCAGCCCCGGTGAGGGGGCTCAGCCCCAGCATTTT. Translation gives CASSPGEGAQPQHF. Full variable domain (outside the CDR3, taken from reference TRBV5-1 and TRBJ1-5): KAGVTQTPRYLIKTRGQQVTLSCSPISGHRSVSWYQQTPGQGLQFLFEYFSETQRNKGNFPGRFSGRQFSNSRSEMNVSTLELGDSALYLCASSPGEGAQPQHFGDGTRLSIL.

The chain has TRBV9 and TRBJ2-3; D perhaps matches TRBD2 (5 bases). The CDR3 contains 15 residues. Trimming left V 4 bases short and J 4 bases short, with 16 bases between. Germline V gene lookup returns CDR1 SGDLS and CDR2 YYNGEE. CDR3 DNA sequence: TGTGCCAGCAGCTTTACTAGTTTGAGTGCAGATACGCAGTATTTT. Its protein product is CASSFTSLSADTQYF.

For the CDR3, the DNA is TGTGCCAGCAGTTTACCCGGGGTGGAGACCCAGTACTTC. It codes for CASSLPGVETQYF. The chain is built from TRBV6-5 and TRBJ2-5, with D perhaps matching TRBD2 (5 bases). Germline CDR1 MNHEY, CDR2 SVGAGI. The V and J ends lost 4 bases and 5 bases respectively, with 11 bases between them. There are 13 residues in the CDR3.

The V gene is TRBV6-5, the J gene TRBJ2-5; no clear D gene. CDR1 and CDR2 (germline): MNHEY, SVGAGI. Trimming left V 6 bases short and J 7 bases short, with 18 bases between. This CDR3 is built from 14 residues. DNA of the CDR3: TGTGCCAGCAGGAAACCGGGCCCTGTTATGACCCAGTACTTC. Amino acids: CASRKPGPVMTQYF.

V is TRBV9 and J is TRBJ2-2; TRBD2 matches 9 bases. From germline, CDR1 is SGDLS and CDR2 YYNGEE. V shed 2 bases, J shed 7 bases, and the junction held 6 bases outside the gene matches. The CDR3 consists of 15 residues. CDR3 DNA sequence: TGTGCCAGCAGCGTTTTGGCGGGAGGGTTCGGGGAGCTGTTTTTT. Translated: CASSVLAGGFGELFF.

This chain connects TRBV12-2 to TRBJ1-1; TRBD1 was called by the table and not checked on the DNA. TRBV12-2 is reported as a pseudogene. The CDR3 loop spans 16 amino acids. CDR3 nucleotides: TGTGCAAGTCGCCCCGAGAGGTGCAGGGGAGACACTGAAGCTTTCTTT. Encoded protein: CASRPERCRGDTEAFF.